The 19 T cell receptor beta chains given below trace back to one sample, sequenced in a study of blood T cell repertoires in COVID-19. Assay: immunoSEQ multiplex PCR; the TCRdb copy retains only in-frame clones and omits some. The repertoire holds fewer than 300,000 clones, with 65% to 85% as singletons. Sequencing used peripheral blood. All receptors derive from a man at least 80 years old with acute or convalescent COVID-19.

J is TRBJ1-1 and V is TRBV5-1; TRBD1 matches 9 bases. This CDR3 contains 15 residues. V lost 3 bases to trimming and J lost 6 bases; unmatched junction nucleotides: 9. The V gene's germline CDR1 is SGHRS and CDR2 YFSETQ. The CDR3 reads CASSWVGQGSPEAFF. Written as DNA, the CDR3 is TGCGCCAGCAGCTGGGTGGGACAGGGATCTCCTGAAGCTTTCTTT.

The DNA for the CDR3 is TGTGCCAGCACCCAAAGCCAGGGACAGGGGTACAATGAGCAGTTCTTC. This translates into CASTQSQGQGYNEQFF. The chain carries TRBV21-1 and TRBJ2-1; TRBD1, the table's D call, was not compared with the DNA. TRBV21-1 is classified as a pseudogene. The CDR3 contains 16 residues.

The rearrangement uses TRBV3-1 (or the pseudogene TRBV3-2) and TRBJ1-4; D is undetermined. V lost 2 bases and J 3 bases, leaving 19 bases between the germline ends. From germline, CDR1 is LGHDT and CDR2 YNNKEL (reference sequence). The CDR3 is made up of 18 amino acids. DNA of the CDR3: TGTGCCAGCAGCCAAACTGAGGGCAGCGCTAAGGCTAATGAAAAACTGTTTTTT. It codes for CASSQTEGSAKANEKLFF.

The gene calls are TRBV27 and TRBJ1-2, with a possible D match to TRBD1 (5 bases). Trimming shortened V by 5 bases and J by 4 bases, and 20 bases separated the two germline ends. The germline gives CDR1 MNHEY, CDR2 SMNVEV (reference sequence). CDR3 size: 16 residues. The CDR3 nucleotides read TGTGCCAGCAGTACCATAGGGTTGGCAGGGCGCTATGGCTACACCTTC. Translation gives CASSTIGLAGRYGYTF.

The chain has TRBV3-1 (or the pseudogene TRBV3-2) and TRBJ2-3, with 8 bases fitting TRBD2. This CDR3 is 15 amino acids long. With V trimmed by 3 bases and J by 5 bases, 7 bases remained unmatched. Germline CDR1 and CDR2: LGHDT and YNNKEL (reference sequence). This CDR3 is CASSQREVYEDTQYF. The CDR3 nucleotides read TGTGCCAGCAGCCAGCGGGAGGTATATGAAGATACGCAGTATTTT.

The V call is TRBV18, the J call TRBJ2-7; D perhaps matches TRBD1 (5 bases). Germline loops: CDR1 KGHSH, CDR2 LQKENI. CDR3 size: 11 residues. The V gene lost 9 bases and the J gene lost 5 bases, with 11 bases spanning the gap. CDR3 sequence reads: CASSQGHEQYF. The CDR3 nucleotides read TGTGCCAGTTCGCAGGGCCACGAGCAGTACTTC.

The chain carries TRBV19 and TRBJ1-5; TRBD1 matches at 9 bases. Per the germline V gene, CDR1 is LNHDA and CDR2 is SQIVND (reference sequence). The CDR3 has 15 amino acids. Trimming at V came to 5 bases and at J to 6 bases, leaving 8 bases not matched to a gene. CDR3 in amino acids: CASSPWTGEAQPQHF. CDR3 bases: TGTGCCAGTAGTCCATGGACAGGGGAGGCTCAGCCCCAGCATTTT. The whole variable domain, remainder taken from reference TRBV19 and TRBJ1-5, is DGGITQSPKYLFRKEGQNVTLSCEQNLNHDAMYWYRQDPGQGLRLIYYSQIVNDFQKGDIAEGYSVSREKKESFPLTVTSAQKNPTAFYLCASSPWTGEAQPQHFGDGTRLSIL.

The rearrangement uses TRBV2 and TRBJ1-2, with 7 nucleotides matching TRBD1. Germline assignment: CDR1 SNHLY and CDR2 FYNNEI. With 4 bases clipped from V and 3 bases from J, the junction kept 8 bases outside the gene matches. The CDR3 totals 15 residues. The CDR3 reads CASSVGRQGDYGYTF. CDR3 nucleotides: TGTGCCAGCAGTGTAGGTAGACAGGGTGACTATGGCTACACCTTC.

The rearrangement joins TRBV7-9 to TRBJ2-3; 11 nucleotides align to TRBD2. Per germline, CDR1 SEHNR and CDR2 FQNEAQ (reference sequence). Unmatched junction bases numbered 7, after V lost 4 bases and J lost 4 bases. The length of the CDR3 is 16 residues. CDR3 in DNA: TGTGCCAGCAGCTCCCGACTAGCGGGGAGGGCAGATACGCAGTATTTT. It is translated as CASSSRLAGRADTQYF.

The J gene is TRBJ2-3, the V gene TRBV7-2; D unclear. CDR1 SGHTA and CDR2 FQGNSA come from the germline V gene. V was trimmed by 2 bases and J by 7 bases, leaving 7 bases between them. This CDR3 is 12 amino acids long. CDR3 nucleotides: TGTGCCAGCAGCTTAATGAGTAATACGCAGTATTTT. This gives the protein CASSLMSNTQYF.

This clone was observed a few times. This rearrangement joins TRBV13 to TRBJ1-3, with D tentatively TRBD1 (5 bases). This CDR3 has 15 residues. The germline V and J ends were trimmed by 5 bases and 5 bases, with 16 bases remaining between them. CDR1 is PRHDT and CDR2 is FYEKMQ in the germline V gene (reference sequence). The CDR3 region has the DNA TGTGCCAGCAGCCCCCGACAGCGGGATAGAAACACCATATATTTT. It encodes CASSPRQRDRNTIYF.

Points on this clone: This same CDR3 is encoded by further DNA sequences in the sample. The gene calls are TRBV20-1 and TRBJ1-5; no firm D call. CDR3 length: 11 amino acids. V was shortened by 1 base and J by 5 bases, with 3 bases between the two germline ends. Germline V lookup: CDR1 DFQATT, CDR2 SNEGSKA (reference sequence). The CDR3 spells CSARGDQPQHF. The CDR3 DNA follows: TGCAGTGCTAGAGGCGATCAGCCCCAGCATTTT.

This clone was counted once. The chain carries TRBV7-2 and TRBJ2-1, with TRBD2 identical over 9 bases. The CDR3 contains 18 residues. V trimming: 0 bases; J trimming: 5 bases; junction bases outside the gene matches: 11. Germline lookup yields CDR1 SGHTA and CDR2 FQGNSA. The CDR3 reads CASSLAARLRLADNEQFF. In DNA form, the CDR3 reads TGTGCCAGCAGCTTAGCTGCTCGTCTGAGACTAGCGGACAATGAGCAGTTCTTC.

The V call is TRBV6-5, the J call TRBJ1-2; no clear D gene. This CDR3 spans 12 amino acids. Deletions cut 6 bases from V and 6 bases from J, with 11 bases between. Germline V gene lookup returns CDR1 MNHEY and CDR2 SVGAGI. For the CDR3, the DNA is TGTGCCAGCAGCGACTTGCCCCATGGCTACACCTTC. This translates into CASSDLPHGYTF.

The chain recombines TRBV5-1 with TRBJ2-5; 7 bases are shared with TRBD1. V lost 5 bases to trimming and J lost 5 bases; unmatched junction nucleotides: 9. The CDR3 is 14 amino acids. Germline values: CDR1 SGHRS, CDR2 YFSETQ. CDR3 sequence reads: CASRPGTAVETQYF. The CDR3 DNA sequence: TGCGCCAGCAGACCTGGGACAGCTGTGGAGACCCAGTACTTC.

V usage is TRBV7-6 and J usage is TRBJ2-5; D may be TRBD2 (5 bases). This CDR3 has 14 amino acids. Trimming stripped 6 bases from V and 2 bases from J, with 13 bases between. Germline V gene sequence: CDR1 SGHVS, CDR2 FNYEAQ. DNA for the CDR3: TGTGCCAGCAGTTCACCGGGAACACAAGAGACCCAGTACTTC. Protein product: CASSSPGTQETQYF.

The gene calls are TRBV18 and TRBJ2-3; 9 bases fit TRBD1. CDR3 length: 15 amino acids. V lost 3 bases to trimming and J lost 2 bases; unmatched junction nucleotides: 3. The germline V gene encodes CDR1 KGHSH and CDR2 LQKENI. In DNA form, the CDR3 reads TGTGCCAGCTCACCGGGACAGGGAAACACAGATACGCAGTATTTT. It yields the protein CASSPGQGNTDTQYF.

The chain uses TRBV27 and TRBJ2-1; 9 bases agree with TRBD1. The germline V gene has CDR1 MNHEY and CDR2 SMNVEV (reference sequence). The CDR3 length is 17 residues. V was clipped by 4 bases and J by 2 bases; unmatched bases: 9. This CDR3 reads CASSYPAGDRAYNEQFF. CDR3 coding DNA: TGTGCCAGCAGTTACCCAGCCGGGGACAGGGCCTACAATGAGCAGTTCTTC.

The gene calls are TRBV15 and TRBJ2-5; 15 nucleotides agree with TRBD2. V was pared by 0 bases and J by 7 bases, with 12 bases of the junction left unmatched. The germline CDR1 and CDR2 sequences are LNHNV and YYDKDF (reference sequence). This CDR3 is 19 amino acids long. For the CDR3, the DNA is TGTGCCACCAGCAGAGAATCCGGGACTAGCGGGGGGACCCGGGCGACCCAGTACTTC. Translated: CATSRESGTSGGTRATQYF.